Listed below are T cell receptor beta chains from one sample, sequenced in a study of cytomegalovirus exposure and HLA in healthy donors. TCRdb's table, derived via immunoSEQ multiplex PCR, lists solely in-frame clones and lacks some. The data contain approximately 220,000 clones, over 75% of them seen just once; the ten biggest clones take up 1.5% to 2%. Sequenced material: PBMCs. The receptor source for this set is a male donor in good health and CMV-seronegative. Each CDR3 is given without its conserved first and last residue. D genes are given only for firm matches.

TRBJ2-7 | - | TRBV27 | ASSIGALHYEQY
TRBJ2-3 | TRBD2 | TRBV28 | ASIQFSGTGTDTQY
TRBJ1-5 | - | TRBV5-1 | ASSTGQLNQPQH
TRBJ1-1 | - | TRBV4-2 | ASSQGQDLNTEAF
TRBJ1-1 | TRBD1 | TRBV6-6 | ASSYDRVSTEAF
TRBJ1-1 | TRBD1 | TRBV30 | AWSARGIRNTEAF
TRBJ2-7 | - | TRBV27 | ASSLQGLSSYEQY
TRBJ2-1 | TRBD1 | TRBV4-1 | ASSQEGRGLYNEQF
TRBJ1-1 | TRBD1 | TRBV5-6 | ASSLGTGAMNTEAF
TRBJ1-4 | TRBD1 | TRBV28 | ASSPTRDRDEKLF
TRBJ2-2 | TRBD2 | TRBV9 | ASSARGGANTGELF
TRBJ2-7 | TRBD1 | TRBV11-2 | ASSSTGTGRYEQY
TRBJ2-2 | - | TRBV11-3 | ASSMSGGNTGELF
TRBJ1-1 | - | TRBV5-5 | ASRGEGNTEAF
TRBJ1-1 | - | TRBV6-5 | ASSYRGGPMNTEAF
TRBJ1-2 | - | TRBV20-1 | SATGHGYT
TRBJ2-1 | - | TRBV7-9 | ASRMASYNEQF
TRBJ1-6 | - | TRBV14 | ASSQGSGSPLH
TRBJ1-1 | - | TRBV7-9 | ASSLDEFRAF
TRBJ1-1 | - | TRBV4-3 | ASSQDLETEAF
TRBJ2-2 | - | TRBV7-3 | ASSLEIRSGAFKTGELF
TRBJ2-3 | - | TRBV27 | ASSLSRALSTDTQY
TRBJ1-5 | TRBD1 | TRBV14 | ASSAGTGGSQPQH
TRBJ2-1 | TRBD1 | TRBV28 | ASIPTGGAYNEQF
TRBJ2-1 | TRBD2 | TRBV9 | ASSGGLAASSYNEQF
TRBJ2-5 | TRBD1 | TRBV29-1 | SARTGQETQY
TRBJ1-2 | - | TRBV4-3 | ASSQDRVAGYT
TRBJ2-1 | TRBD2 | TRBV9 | ASSRGSSGRDNEQF
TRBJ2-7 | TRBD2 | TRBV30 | AWSPGLAGGGEQY
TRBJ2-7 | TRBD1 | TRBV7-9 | SSSHNMRQGTNPYEQY
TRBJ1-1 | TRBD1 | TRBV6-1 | ASSEVDRGSF
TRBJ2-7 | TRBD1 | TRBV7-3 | ASSPGTGGSYEQY
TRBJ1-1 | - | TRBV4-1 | ASSQNRDAF
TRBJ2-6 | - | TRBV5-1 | ASSLDRASGANVLT
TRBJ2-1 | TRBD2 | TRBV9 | ASSVDSLAGRYNEQF
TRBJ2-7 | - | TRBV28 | ASSHYEQY
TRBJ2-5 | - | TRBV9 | ASSRSTQGGETQY
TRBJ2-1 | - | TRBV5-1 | ASSAPRLGADEQF
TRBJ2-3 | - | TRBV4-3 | ASSQVGSGVTDTQY
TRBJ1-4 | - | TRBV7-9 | ASSVGLTSNEKLF
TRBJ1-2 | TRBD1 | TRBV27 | ASSPIDRAWNGYT
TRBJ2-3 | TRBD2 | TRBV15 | ATSREAGGPDTQY
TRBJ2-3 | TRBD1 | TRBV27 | ASAPRTGFTDTQY
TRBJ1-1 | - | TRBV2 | ASSVGGDGTEAF
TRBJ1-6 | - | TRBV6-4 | ASSDEGRLAPYNSPLH
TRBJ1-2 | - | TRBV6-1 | ASRETGLYGYT
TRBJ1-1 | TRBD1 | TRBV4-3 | ASSQETWDRNTEAF
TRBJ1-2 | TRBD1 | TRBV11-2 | ASSFIQGDYGYT
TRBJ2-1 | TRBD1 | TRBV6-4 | ASSPPGTEQF
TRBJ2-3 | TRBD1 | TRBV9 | ASSVGDSRGDTQY
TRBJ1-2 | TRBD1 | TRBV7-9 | ASSPLGSRDSYNYGYT
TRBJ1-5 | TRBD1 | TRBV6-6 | ASSYSQTGSNQPQH
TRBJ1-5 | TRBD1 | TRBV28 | ASRQGGMNNQPQH